What follows are 14 T cell receptor beta chains derived from one specimen sequenced in a study of control samples from healthy donors and cancer patients. Measured with immunoSEQ multiplex PCR; TCRdb has only the in-frame clones, and not every one. There are about 94,000 clones in the sample; over 75% occur only once, and over 3% lies in the top ten. The sample comprised blood. The receptors shown here come from a woman aged 18-29 years in good health.

This chain joins TRBV5-1 and TRBJ1-2; TRBD1 is a possible D gene (5 bases). The germline CDR1 and CDR2 sequences are SGHRS and YFSETQ. Trimming cost V 1 base and J 3 bases, with 19 bases left between them. This CDR3 contains 17 residues. In nucleotides, the CDR3 is TGCGCCAGCAGCTTGTCACCCGGGGACTGGGGCGACTATGGCTACACCTTC. Translating gives CASSLSPGDWGDYGYTF.

This clone appeared a few times. Other DNA sequences in this specimen translate into the identical CDR3. The chain couples TRBV11-2 to TRBJ1-1; no clear D. Germline-derived CDR1 and CDR2 are SGHAT and FQNNGV. V was cut by 0 bases and J by 3 bases, with 5 bases left in between. The CDR3 consists of 13 residues. The DNA of the CDR3 is TGTGCCAGCAGCTTAGACGTAGACACTGAAGCTTTCTTT. Protein: CASSLDVDTEAFF. Filled out from reference TRBV11-2 and TRBJ1-1, the complete variable domain reads EAGVAQSPRYKIIEKRQSVAFWCNPISGHATLYWYQQILGQGPKLLIQFQNNGVVDDSQLPKDRFSAERLKGVDSTLKIQPAKLEDSAVYLCASSLDVDTEAFFGQGTRLTVV.

As to this clone: At one boundary the junction diverges from the germline segment, which might be a read error. The rearrangement links TRBV5-1 to TRBJ1-1; D might be TRBD1 (5 bases). From germline, CDR1 is SGHRS and CDR2 YFSETQ. The CDR3 runs 15 residues. The CDR3 DNA is TGCGCCAGCAGCTTGTCGGCAGGGTTGAATACTGAAGCTTTCTTT. Its translation is CASSLSAGLNTEAFF.

V is TRBV15 and J is TRBJ2-7; 9 bases are a match to TRBD1. The CDR3 is 14 amino acids. V gave up 4 bases and J gave up 6 bases; unmatched junction bases: 7. Per germline, CDR1 LNHNV and CDR2 YYDKDF (reference sequence). The chain's CDR3 is CATSIGDRAGEQYF. CDR3 nucleotide sequence: TGTGCCACCAGCATTGGGGACAGGGCGGGCGAGCAGTACTTC.

The V gene is TRBV5-1, the J gene TRBJ2-1; 9 bases align to TRBD2. CDR3 length: 19 residues. CDR1 SGHRS and CDR2 YFSETQ come from the germline V gene. V was clipped by 4 bases and J by 0 bases; unmatched bases: 14. The CDR3 is CASSPRSLSGGYSYNEQFF. CDR3 nucleotide sequence: TGCGCCAGCAGCCCAAGGAGTCTGAGCGGGGGGTACTCCTACAATGAGCAGTTCTTC.

The chain has TRBV11-3 and TRBJ2-3; D tentatively reads TRBD1 or TRBD2 (5 bases each). CDR1 is SGHNT and CDR2 is YENEEA in the germline V gene. The CDR3 covers 17 residues. V gave up 0 bases and J gave up 7 bases, with 20 bases separating them. This chain's CDR3 is CASSLDRRMRGRHTQYF. DNA for the CDR3: TGTGCCAGCAGCTTAGATAGGAGAATGAGGGGAAGACATACGCAGTATTTT.

V is TRBV7-3 and J is TRBJ2-3; 8 nucleotides line up with TRBD1. CDR1 and CDR2 from the germline V gene are SGHTA and FQGTGA. CDR3 length equals 15 residues. Germline trimming cut 0 bases from V and 5 bases from J; bases unmatched to any gene: 4. CDR3 nucleotides: TGTGCCAGCAGCTTAACCCCCGGACAGGGAGATACGCAGTATTTT. Translating it yields CASSLTPGQGDTQYF.

V usage is TRBV12-3 or TRBV12-4 and J usage is TRBJ1-1, with TRBD1 as a possible D gene (6 bases). CDR3 length: 13 amino acids. V was pared by 6 bases and J by 3 bases, with 11 bases between. DNA for the CDR3: TGTGCCAGCAGCACAGGGCTTGACACTGAAGCTTTCTTT. Translating gives CASSTGLDTEAFF.

The chain combines TRBV7-9 with TRBJ2-1; D possibly matches TRBD1 or TRBD2 (5 bases each). This CDR3 region has 16 residues. Between the trimmed V and J ends, which lost 1 base and 6 bases, there was a span of 16 bases. CDR1 SEHNR and CDR2 FQNEAQ come from the germline V gene (reference sequence). CDR3 region: CASSLVSLGRFNEQFF. CDR3 bases: TGTGCCAGCAGCTTAGTGTCCCTGGGACGATTCAATGAGCAGTTCTTC.

The chain links TRBV9 to TRBJ2-4; possibly TRBD1 or TRBD2 for D (5 bases each). The CDR3 is 14 amino acids. Trimming took off 2 bases at V and 8 bases at J, with 14 bases between the two ends. Germline assignment: CDR1 SGDLS and CDR2 YYNGEE. In nucleotides, the CDR3 is TGTGCCAGCAGCGTGGGGGATTGGAGTGACATTCAGTACTTC. Residues: CASSVGDWSDIQYF. The full variable domain, rest sourced from reference TRBV9 and TRBJ2-4, is DSGVTQTPKHLITATGQRVTLRCSPRSGDLSVYWYQQSLDQGLQFLIQYYNGEERAKGNILERFSAQQFPDLHSELNLSSLELGDSALYFCASSVGDWSDIQYFGAGTRLSVL.

This clone came up a few times. The chain has TRBV7-9 and TRBJ1-2; 7 nucleotides line up with TRBD1. CDR3 length: 14 amino acids. Germline V gene data show CDR1 as SEHNR and CDR2 as FQNEAQ (reference sequence). V shed 7 bases and J 3 bases; nucleotides not matched to a gene: 8. The CDR3 DNA sequence: TGTGCCAGCAATAGAGACAGGGAGGACTATGGCTACACCTTC. The encoded protein is CASNRDREDYGYTF.

CDR3 in amino acids: CASSPPTGNTIYF. CDR3 DNA: TGTGCCAGCTCACCACCGACTGGAAACACCATATATTTT. The chain uses TRBV18 and TRBJ1-3; no clear D. CDR1 and CDR2 (germline): KGHSH, LQKENI. V dropped 0 bases and J dropped 2 bases, with 2 bases sitting between them. This CDR3 is built from 13 residues.

This clone was counted only a few times. The chain couples TRBV28 to TRBJ1-1; 8 nucleotides agree with TRBD1. The germline V gene encodes CDR1 MDHEN and CDR2 SYDVKM. V lost 5 bases and J lost 3; bases outside the gene matches: 2. The CDR3 runs 13 residues. The CDR3 spells CASSRQGYTEAFF. The DNA for the CDR3 is TGTGCCAGCAGTCGACAGGGGTACACTGAAGCTTTCTTT. Full variable domain (outside the CDR3, taken from reference TRBV28 and TRBJ1-1): DVKVTQSSRYLVKRTGEKVFLECVQDMDHENMFWYRQDPGLGLRLIYFSYDVKMKEKGDIPEGYSVSREKKERFSLILESASTNQTSMYLCASSRQGYTEAFFGQGTRLTVV.

This clone appeared a single time. The chain links TRBV3-1 (or the pseudogene TRBV3-2) to TRBJ2-5; 8 nucleotides agree with TRBD2. CDR1 is LGHDT, CDR2 YNNKEL, per germline (reference sequence). This CDR3 region has 15 residues. With 4 bases clipped from V and 3 bases from J, the junction kept 7 bases outside the gene matches. Here the CDR3 DNA reads TGTGCCAGCAGCCCAAGAACGGGGGGGGAAGAGACCCAGTACTTC. Translating gives CASSPRTGGEETQYF.